The 3 T cell receptor beta chains reported below all come from one sample, sequenced in a study of Ad26.COV2.S vaccination and SARS-CoV-2 variants. TCRdb's table, derived via immunoSEQ multiplex PCR, lists solely in-frame clones and lacks some. The sample includes about 350,000 clones, about 85% of them seen just once. Described treatment: some 19 received Ad26.COV2.S at low or high dose, single or two shots; roughly 5 received placebo; per-sample allocation not given. Sampling took place 63 days after the first vaccine or placebo injection. Sample: peripheral blood, taken in a trial of Ad26.COV2.S vaccine versus placebo. The source of these receptors is a person aged 18 to 65 who received the Ad26.COV2.S COVID-19 vaccine or a placebo.

The chain combines TRBV7-8 with TRBJ2-3; 7 bases are shared with TRBD1. Looked up from germline, CDR1 is SGHVS and CDR2 is FQNEAQ. V was clipped by 2 bases and J by 4 bases; unmatched bases: 12. CDR3 length: 17 residues. In DNA form, the CDR3 reads TGTGCCAGCAGCTTAAGAACAGGGGAGATAATCTCAGATACGCAGTATTTT. Protein sequence: CASSLRTGEIISDTQYF. The full variable domain, completed using reference TRBV7-8 and TRBJ2-3, is GAGVSQSPRYKVAKRGQDVALRCDPISGHVSLFWYQQALGQGPEFLTYFQNEAQLDKSGLPSDRFFAERPEGSVSTLKIQRTQQEDSAVYLCASSLRTGEIISDTQYFGPGTRLTVL.

The chain carries TRBV20-1 and TRBJ2-1; 9 bases fit TRBD2. Trimming removed 3 bases from V and 5 bases from J; junction bases left unmatched: 14. Per germline, CDR1 DFQATT and CDR2 SNEGSKA (reference sequence). This CDR3 comprises 17 residues. CDR3 sequence (DNA): TGCAGTGCTAGTATTAGCGGGAGATATTACCCAGACAATGAGCAGTTCTTC. It codes for CSASISGRYYPDNEQFF.

There are a few counts of this clone. The J gene is TRBJ2-7, the V gene TRBV7-2; D is unclear. CDR3 length: 16 amino acids. V lost 5 bases, J lost 1 base, and 18 bases lay in between. The germline V gene has CDR1 SGHTA and CDR2 FQGNSA. The CDR3 sequence is CASSPRLVRESYEQYF. The CDR3 nucleotides are TGTGCCAGCAGCCCCCGGCTAGTCCGCGAATCCTACGAGCAGTACTTC.